Listed below are T cell receptor beta chains from one sample, sequenced in a study of blood T cells in healthy people across ages. TCRdb re-called the 5' RACE reads through MiXCR, storing one row per CDR3 protein. The data contain under 2 million distinct CDR3 sequences, 30% to 35% of them singletons. Sequenced: blood. The receptors here all came from a young woman in good health. The CDR3 runs from the conserved cysteine through the conserved F or W. D genes are given only for firm matches. Some rows have no size entry. The others give once, few or many, or a class for an expanded clone.

clone_size	d_call	j_call	v_call	cdr3_aa	cdr3_nt
-	TRBD1	TRBJ1-5	TRBV6-6	CASSYGTGDNQPQHF	TGTGCCAGCAGTTACGGGACAGGGGATAATCAGCCCCAGCATTTT
-	TRBD1	TRBJ1-4	TRBV7-8	CASSPRDRKLFF	TGTGCCAGCAGCCCGAGGGACAGGAAACTGTTTTTT
few	-	TRBJ1-2	TRBV12-5	CASGLTKGSDLYDYGYTF	TGTGCTAGTGGTTTAACTAAAGGATCGGACCTTTATGACTATGGCTACACCTTC
few	-	TRBJ2-1	TRBV30	CAWSVDSYNEQFF	TGTGCCTGGAGTGTGGACAGTTACAATGAGCAGTTCTTC
-	TRBD2	TRBJ2-7	TRBV4-1	CASSQVTGTSGVYEQYF	TGCGCCAGCAGCCAAGTAACCGGGACTAGCGGGGTATACGAGCAGTACTTC
-	TRBD2	TRBJ2-1	TRBV4-2	CASSQSTGTSVNEQFF	TGTGCCAGCAGCCAGTCAACCGGGACTAGCGTCAATGAGCAGTTCTTC
many	-	TRBJ1-1	TRBV2	CASSNGGGRTEAFF	TGTGCCAGCAGTAACGGGGGTGGTCGGACTGAAGCTTTCTTT
-	-	TRBJ2-7	TRBV20-1	CSARWEKSYEQYF	TGCAGTGCTAGATGGGAAAAGTCCTACGAGCAGTACTTC
-	TRBD1	TRBJ1-2	TRBV9	CASSVVPGGYGYTF	TGTGCCAGCAGCGTAGTGCCAGGGGGCTATGGCTACACCTTC
-	-	TRBJ2-7	TRBV12-3/TRBV12-4	CASRGLFYEQYF	TGTGCCAGCAGGGGACTCTTCTACGAGCAGTACTTC
many	-	TRBJ2-7	TRBV29-1	CSVDKGGNYEQYF	TGCAGCGTTGATAAAGGGGGAAACTACGAGCAGTACTTC
-	-	TRBJ1-2	TRBV27	CVSRTPGVKGYTF	TGTGTCAGCAGAACCCCAGGGGTTAAGGGCTACACCTTC
-	-	TRBJ2-4	TRBV5-8	CASSLNLQGQNIQYF	TGTGCCAGCAGCTTGAATTTACAGGGCCAAAACATTCAGTACTTC
few	-	TRBJ2-3	TRBV10-3	CAISEYVDFTDTQYF	TGTGCCATCAGTGAATATGTGGACTTCACAGATACGCAGTATTTT
-	-	TRBJ2-7	TRBV10-3	CAISEFHTEGSSYEQYF	TGTGCCATCAGTGAGTTTCACACAGAGGGGAGTTCCTACGAGCAGTACTTC
many	-	TRBJ2-7	TRBV27	CASGHYEQYF	TGTGCCAGCGGTCATTACGAGCAGTACTTC
few	TRBD2	TRBJ2-1	TRBV7-3	CASTVAGAHNEQFF	TGTGCCAGCACCGTAGCGGGAGCTCACAATGAGCAGTTCTTC
-	TRBD2	TRBJ2-3	TRBV28	CASSGLAGSLGDTQYF	TGTGCCAGCAGTGGACTAGCGGGGAGCCTTGGAGATACGCAGTATTTT
-	-	TRBJ2-7	TRBV6-1	CASFPRMGGSYEQYF	TGTGCCAGCTTCCCCCGGATGGGGGGATCCTACGAGCAGTACTTC
few	TRBD1	TRBJ1-2	TRBV12-3/TRBV12-4	CASSTHRGIDGYTF	TGTGCCAGCAGCACCCACAGGGGTATAGACGGCTACACCTTC
-	-	TRBJ2-7	TRBV30	CAWTQSGGRLDEQYF	TGTGCCTGGACTCAATCCGGGGGGCGCTTGGACGAGCAGTACTTC
-	TRBD2	TRBJ2-5	TRBV15	CATSRAVRGGRSETQYF	TGTGCCACCAGCAGAGCGGTGCGGGGGGGCCGGTCAGAGACCCAGTACTTC
-	-	TRBJ2-1	TRBV27	CASSLVWGGLFEEQFF	TGTGCCAGCAGTTTAGTATGGGGTGGCCTTTTTGAGGAGCAGTTCTTC
-	-	TRBJ2-7	TRBV20-1	CSAKTPGRQGEQYF	TGCAGTGCCAAAACCCCGGGACGGCAAGGCGAGCAGTACTTC
few	TRBD1	TRBJ1-5	TRBV20-1	CSADQGVSNQPQHF	TGCAGTGCGGATCAGGGGGTGAGCAATCAGCCCCAGCATTTT
once	-	TRBJ1-1	TRBV18	CASRAANTEAFF	TGTGCCAGTCGCGCGGCGAACACTGAAGCTTTCTTT
few	TRBD1	TRBJ2-3	TRBV6-2/TRBV6-3	CASSSDRAHTQYF	TGTGCCAGCAGCTCTGACAGGGCCCATACGCAGTATTTT